This entry lists 14 T cell receptor beta chains sequenced from one sample in a study of T cells in Graves' hyperthyroidism and ophthalmopathy. The CDR3 regions of TCR beta were amplified from RNA transcripts. HTBI primers were used for first-round RT-PCR of the TCR CDR3. In TCRdb, the multiplex PCR reads were re-called with MiXCR into one record per CDR3 protein. The table includes approximately 530,000 distinct CDR3 sequences, 15% to 20% detected once. Sequencing used blood. The receptor source for this set is a man aged 40-55 years with Graves' ophthalmopathy.

Worth noting for this clonotype: This clone may be a read error of a much larger clone one base away. This chain connects TRBV30 to TRBJ2-1, with a possible D match to TRBD1 (6 bases). Germline V gene sequence: CDR1 GTSNPN, CDR2 SVGIG (reference sequence). The CDR3 has 13 amino acids. The CDR3 DNA sequence: TGTGCCTGGTTGACCAGGGGCTCCAATGAGCAGCTCTTC. It translates to CAWLTRGSNEQLF.

This clonotype was recorded at least ten times. The chain is built from TRBV18 and TRBJ1-1; unclear D gene. Per the germline V gene, CDR1 is KGHSH and CDR2 is LQKENI. The CDR3 runs 16 residues. V was cut by 3 bases and J by 0 bases, with 14 bases left in between. The CDR3, as DNA: TGTGCCAGCTCACCCACCTTAAGTGGCATGAACACTGAAGCTTTCTTT. It specifies CASSPTLSGMNTEAFF.

V gene TRBV9 combines with J gene TRBJ2-1; 7 nucleotides match TRBD2. V trimming: 0 bases; J trimming: 8 bases; junction bases outside the gene matches: 8. Germline V gene sequence: CDR1 SGDLS, CDR2 YYNGEE. The CDR3 has 15 residues. The CDR3 loop reads CASSVVGGRKDEQFF. CDR3 sequence (DNA): TGTGCCAGCAGCGTAGTGGGCGGGAGAAAGGATGAGCAGTTCTTC. The variable domain in full, completed from reference TRBV9 and TRBJ2-1, reads DSGVTQTPKHLITATGQRVTLRCSPRSGDLSVYWYQQSLDQGLQFLIQYYNGEERAKGNILERFSAQQFPDLHSELNLSSLELGDSALYFCASSVVGGRKDEQFFGPGTRLTVL.

This clonotype has a handful of counts. The V gene is TRBV28, the J gene TRBJ2-7; D perhaps matches TRBD1 (6 bases). The germline CDR1 and CDR2 sequences are MDHEN and SYDVKM. With 8 bases removed from V and 4 bases from J, the gap between germline ends came to 12 bases. The CDR3 is 12 residues long. Here the CDR3 DNA reads TGTGCCAGCTGGGGGACACTTTACGAGCAGTACTTC. Encoded protein: CASWGTLYEQYF.

This sequence joins TRBV27 and TRBJ2-7; 9 nucleotides align to TRBD1. From germline, CDR1 is MNHEY and CDR2 SMNVEV (reference sequence). The trim removed 6 bases at V and 3 bases at J, leaving 9 bases unmatched. This CDR3 is 15 amino acids long. The CDR3 DNA sequence: TGTGCCAGCAGCGTCGGGACAGGGAAAATCTACGAGCAGTACTTC. This sequence encodes CASSVGTGKIYEQYF.

This clonotype was seen repeatedly, ten times or more. The genes are TRBV20-1 and TRBJ2-7; 7 bases are shared with TRBD1. This CDR3 comprises 12 residues. V shed 3 bases and J 1 base; nucleotides not matched to a gene: 0. The germline gives CDR1 DFQATT, CDR2 SNEGSKA (reference sequence). CDR3 amino acids: CSARTGSYEQYF. The CDR3 DNA sequence: TGCAGTGCTAGGACAGGGTCCTACGAGCAGTACTTC.

A few counts support this clonotype. The genes are TRBV6-1 and TRBJ2-1, with 7 bases that match TRBD1. The germline CDR1 and CDR2 sequences are MNHNS and SASEGT. There are 17 residues in the CDR3. V was pared by 6 bases and J by 7 bases, with 18 bases of the junction left unmatched. CDR3 sequence (DNA): TGTGCCAGCAGACGTGAGGGCTTGACAGGGACGGGAAATGAGCAGTTCTTC. Translating gives CASRREGLTGTGNEQFF.

This clonotype showed up just a few times. The gene calls are TRBV7-2 and TRBJ2-5; D possibly corresponds to TRBD2 (6 bases). Trimming took off 9 bases at V and 5 bases at J, with 16 bases between the two ends. The CDR3 runs 13 residues. The germline CDR1 and CDR2 sequences are SGHTA and FQGNSA. CDR3 region: CASSMDGGETQYF. DNA of the CDR3: TGTGCCAGTAGTATGGACGGAGGGGAGACCCAGTACTTC.

In its sample, this clonotype was seen many times. The genes are TRBV29-1 and TRBJ2-1; D is perhaps TRBD2 (6 bases). Between the trimmed V and J ends, which lost 4 bases and 4 bases, there was a span of 11 bases. The CDR3 has 13 residues. The V gene's germline CDR1 is SQVTM and CDR2 ANQGSEA. CDR3: CSVGRGPYNEQFF. CDR3 sequence (DNA): TGCAGCGTTGGGCGGGGACCTTACAATGAGCAGTTCTTC.

This clonotype was detected a few times. The chain is built from TRBV20-1 and TRBJ1-2; D perhaps matches TRBD1 (5 bases). The CDR3 totals 14 residues. Trimming took off 6 bases at V and 0 bases at J, with 14 bases between the two ends. Per germline, CDR1 DFQATT and CDR2 SNEGSKA (reference sequence). The CDR3 DNA reads as TGCAGTGCGCTTACAGGCGTCGCTAACTATGGCTACACCTTC. Its protein product is CSALTGVANYGYTF.

This clonotype was counted at least ten times. V and J are TRBV12-3 or TRBV12-4 and TRBJ1-1; D call uncertain. The CDR3 has 13 amino acids. Trimming left V 6 bases short and J 5 bases short, with 13 bases between. The CDR3 here is CASRMWTGTEAFF. The CDR3 region has the DNA TGTGCCAGCAGAATGTGGACTGGGACTGAAGCTTTCTTT.

In its sample, this clonotype was seen a few times. The rearrangement joins TRBV29-1 to TRBJ2-7, with D maybe TRBD2 (6 bases). The CDR3 sequence is 14 residues long. Per germline, CDR1 SQVTM and CDR2 ANQGSEA. V was pared by 6 bases and J by 0 bases, with 15 bases between. The CDR3 coding sequence is TGCAGCGTCACGGAGGGATCGAGCTCCTACGAGCAGTACTTC. Residues: CSVTEGSSSYEQYF.

This clonotype appeared a few times. The rearrangement uses TRBV2 and TRBJ2-2; D perhaps matches TRBD1 (5 bases). In germline, CDR1 is SNHLY, CDR2 FYNNEI. The CDR3 loop spans 15 amino acids. The V end was cut by 4 bases, the J end by 5 bases, with 14 bases between. CDR3 in DNA: TGTGCCAGCAGTGTCCGACAGAGTGGAACCGGGGAGCTGTTTTTT. Amino acid sequence: CASSVRQSGTGELFF.

This clonotype was detected ten times or more. The V and J genes are TRBV7-3 and TRBJ2-3; perhaps TRBD1 as D (6 bases). Trimming pared 6 bases from V and 1 base from J, leaving 11 bases between. The germline CDR1 and CDR2 sequences are SGHTA and FQGTGA. The CDR3 length is 14 residues. The CDR3 here is CASSTGFGTDTQYF. The CDR3 nucleotides read TGTGCCAGCAGTACAGGGTTCGGCACAGATACGCAGTATTTT.